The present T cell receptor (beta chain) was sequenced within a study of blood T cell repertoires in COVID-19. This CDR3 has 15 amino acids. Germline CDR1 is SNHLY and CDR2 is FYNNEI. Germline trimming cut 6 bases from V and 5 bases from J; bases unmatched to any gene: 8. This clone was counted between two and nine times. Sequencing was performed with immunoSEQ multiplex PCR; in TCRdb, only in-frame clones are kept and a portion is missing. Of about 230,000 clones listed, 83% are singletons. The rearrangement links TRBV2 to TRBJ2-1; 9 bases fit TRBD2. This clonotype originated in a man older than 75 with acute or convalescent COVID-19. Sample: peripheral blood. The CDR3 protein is CASRPLAGNNNEQFF. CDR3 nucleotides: TGTGCCAGCAGACCGCTAGCGGGGAACAACAATGAGCAGTTCTTC.